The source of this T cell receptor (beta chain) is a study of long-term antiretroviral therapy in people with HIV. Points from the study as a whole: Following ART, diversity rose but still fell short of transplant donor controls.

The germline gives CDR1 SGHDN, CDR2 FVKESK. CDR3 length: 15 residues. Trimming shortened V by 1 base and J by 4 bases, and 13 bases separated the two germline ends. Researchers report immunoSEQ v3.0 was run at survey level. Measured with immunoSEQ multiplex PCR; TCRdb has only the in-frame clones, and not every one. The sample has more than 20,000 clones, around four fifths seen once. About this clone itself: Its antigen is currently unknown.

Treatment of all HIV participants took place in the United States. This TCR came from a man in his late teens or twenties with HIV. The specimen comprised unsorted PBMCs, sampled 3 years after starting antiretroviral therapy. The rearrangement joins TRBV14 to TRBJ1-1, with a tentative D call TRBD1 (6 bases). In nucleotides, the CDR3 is TGTGCCAGCAGCCAAGTGGGGGGGGCCTTCACTGAAGCTTTCTTT. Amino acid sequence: CASSQVGGAFTEAFF.